One sample yielded the 32 T cell receptor beta chains listed below, sequenced in a study of prognosis after radiotherapy for stage I lung cancer. Genomic DNA yielded TCR beta CDR3, amplified by two-round multiplex PCR. Primers specific to each TRBV and TRBJ gene were used in first-round PCR. MiXCR, applied by TCRdb to the multiplex PCR reads, yields one record per CDR3 protein. Counted here are about 19,000 distinct CDR3 sequences, 45% to 50% occurring once; the ten biggest clones make up about 30%. Sequenced here: PBMCs, sampled before or after stereotactic body radiation therapy (not recorded which). Source of these receptors: a donor aged 50 or older with non-small cell lung cancer.

The chain links TRBV6-1 to TRBJ2-3; D remains unclear. Germline V gives CDR1 MNHNS, CDR2 SASEGT. The CDR3 is made up of 15 amino acids. Trimming pared 1 base from V and 4 bases from J, leaving 12 bases between. CDR3 sequence reads: CASSEVSGNADTQYF. The DNA of the CDR3 is TGTGCCAGCAGTGAAGTGTCAGGCAATGCAGATACGCAGTATTTT.

This clonotype was seen a single time. A far bigger clonotype differs at one base, so this is likely a read error. The chain joins TRBV6-2 or TRBV6-3 to TRBJ2-5; 8 nucleotides line up with TRBD1. CDR3 length equals 14 residues. The germline V gene has CDR1 MNHEY and CDR2 SVGEGT. Trimming took 0 bases from V and 3 from J; bases not matched to a gene: 0. This CDR3 is CASSYSTGEETQYF. For the CDR3, the DNA is TGTGCCAGCAGTTACTCGACAGGGGAAGAGACCCAGTACTTC.

This clonotype appeared many times. The gene calls are TRBV19 and TRBJ1-2; no clear D gene. The germline V gene has CDR1 LNHDA and CDR2 SQIVND (reference sequence). The CDR3 has 15 amino acids. With 2 bases removed from V and 3 bases from J, the gap between germline ends came to 13 bases. CDR3 region: CASSINRAGHYGYTF. As DNA, the CDR3 is TGTGCCAGTAGTATAAACCGGGCAGGCCACTATGGCTACACCTTC.

The rearrangement uses TRBV6-5 and TRBJ1-2, with no clear D. The CDR3 runs to 12 residues. The V gene lost 2 bases and the J gene lost 8 bases, with 9 bases spanning the gap. Germline CDR1 and CDR2: MNHEY and SVGAGI. In DNA, the CDR3 is TGTGCCAGCAGTTACGCCGAAGGCGGCTACACCTTC. Protein sequence: CASSYAEGGYTF.

The rearrangement uses TRBV6-2 or TRBV6-3 and TRBJ2-1; 12 positions agree with TRBD2. The CDR3 consists of 15 residues. Germline CDR1 and CDR2: MNHEY and SVGEGT. V lost 2 bases, J lost 6 bases, and 2 bases stayed unmatched. The CDR3 here is CASSYGTSGSNEQFF. Written as DNA, the CDR3 is TGTGCCAGCAGTTACGGGACTAGCGGGTCCAATGAGCAGTTCTTC.

By share of the sample, this clonotype is medium-sized. CDR3 DNA sequence: TGTGCCAGCACAGGGTTTAGCTATAATTCACCCCTCCACTTT. Its protein product is CASTGFSYNSPLHF. The rearrangement links TRBV6-1 to TRBJ1-6; D is possibly TRBD1 (5 bases). The germline CDR1 and CDR2 sequences are MNHNS and SASEGT. The CDR3 has 14 residues. Trimming removed 7 bases at V and 3 bases at J, with 10 bases between.

This clonotype was observed many times. Written as DNA, the CDR3 is TGTGCCAGCAGCCGAGGGACAGGGAGTAATCAGCCCCAGCATTTT. Translating it yields CASSRGTGSNQPQHF. The chain couples TRBV3-1 to TRBJ1-5; 9 positions match TRBD1. J was trimmed by 4 bases and V by 4 bases; bases with no gene match: 5. Germline-derived CDR1 and CDR2 are LGHDT and YNNKEL (reference sequence). The CDR3 runs 15 residues.

Ten or more counts support this clonotype. J is TRBJ2-2 and V is TRBV19; TRBD2 matches at 10 bases. Germline values: CDR1 LNHDA, CDR2 SQIVND (reference sequence). J was trimmed by 5 bases and V by 4 bases; bases with no gene match: 4. This CDR3 has 15 residues. CDR3 sequence (DNA): TGTGCCAGTAGTACACTAGCGGGACGGACCGGGGAGCTGTTTTTT. It yields the protein CASSTLAGRTGELFF.

Worth noting for this clonotype: Since a far larger clone is one base different, this is likely a read error. The chain couples TRBV11-3 to TRBJ2-1, with D possibly being TRBD1 or TRBD2 (5 bases each). The V gene's germline CDR1 is SGHNT and CDR2 YENEEA. V lost 3 bases, J lost 10 bases, and 13 bases lay in between. CDR3 length: 13 residues. CDR3 region: CASSLGEHYEQFF. The CDR3 DNA reads TGTGCCAGCAGCTTGGGGGAGCACTACGAGCAGTTCTTC.

Of note for this clonotype: A far bigger clonotype differs at one base, so this is likely a read error. The CDR3: CASRTGSMNTEAFF. CDR3 DNA: TGTGCCAGCAGAACAGGGTCAATGAACACTGAAGCTTTCTTT. The chain links TRBV6-5 to TRBJ1-1; possible D gene TRBD1, 6 bases. Germline CDR1 MNHEY, CDR2 SVGAGI. This CDR3 has 14 amino acids. Trimming removed 6 bases from V and 0 bases from J, with 11 bases in between.

This clonotype was detected many times. Relative to the germline gene, one junction end is altered; a read error may explain this. The chain is built from TRBV19 and TRBJ2-2; 11 nucleotides agree with TRBD1. Germline V gene data show CDR1 as LNHDA and CDR2 as SQIVND (reference sequence). The CDR3 runs to 16 residues. CDR3 loop: CASRPRDRGRAGELSF. CDR3 DNA: TGTGCCAGTAGACCCCGGGACAGGGGGAGAGCCGGGGAGCTGTCTTTT.

Regarding this clonotype: Mismatch with germline at one junction end may stem from a read error. J is TRBJ1-5 and V is TRBV30; unclear D gene. CDR1 and CDR2 from the germline V gene are GTSNPN and SVGIG (reference sequence). This CDR3 comprises 15 residues. The CDR3 DNA is TGTGTCTGGAGTTTGACGCCCGACGGCAATCGGCCCCAGCATTTT. Protein product: CVWSLTPDGNRPQHF.

This clonotype was detected ten times or more. The rearrangement links TRBV4-1 to TRBJ2-6; 8 bases are shared with TRBD1. Unmatched junction bases numbered 7, after V lost 1 base and J lost 2 bases. This CDR3 comprises 18 residues. Germline V lookup: CDR1 MGHRA, CDR2 YSYEKL. The CDR3 nucleotides are TGCGCCAGCAGCCAAGTGGCCAGGGGGCTCGCTGGGGCCAACGTCCTGACTTTC. Amino acids: CASSQVARGLAGANVLTF.

In this sample, this clonotype turned up many times. This chain joins TRBV12-3 or TRBV12-4 and TRBJ2-3; weak D call: TRBD2 (5 bases). The CDR3 contains 15 residues. Deletions cut 6 bases from V and 0 bases from J, with 13 bases between. CDR3 coding DNA: TGTGCCAGCAGGGGGAGTTTAGCGAGCACAGATACGCAGTATTTT. It specifies CASRGSLASTDTQYF.

This clonotype was seen many times. V is TRBV5-1 and J is TRBJ2-3; the D gene is possibly TRBD2 (5 bases). V was pared by 4 bases and J by 1 base, with 13 bases between. Germline V gene data show CDR1 as SGHRS and CDR2 as YFSETQ. This CDR3 is built from 15 residues. This chain's CDR3 is CASSESGGGTDTQYF. The CDR3 nucleotides are TGCGCCAGCAGCGAGTCAGGAGGTGGCACAGATACGCAGTATTTT.

The rearrangement uses TRBV4-1 and TRBJ2-7, with 9 positions matching TRBD2. Germline CDR1 reads MGHRA; CDR2 reads YSYEKL. The J segment lost 2 bases and the V segment lost 5 bases, leaving 16 bases of the junction unmatched. This CDR3 comprises 18 residues. Written as DNA, the CDR3 is TGCGCCAGCAGCGGGCGCAGTGGGCGGGAGGGCCCTCCCTACGAGCAGTACTTC. Its translation is CASSGRSGREGPPYEQYF.

With respect to this clonotype: The junction differs from germline at one of its ends, possibly a read error. This sequence joins TRBV10-3 and TRBJ2-6, with D perhaps TRBD1 or TRBD2 (6 bases each). Germline V gene lookup returns CDR1 ENHRY and CDR2 SYGVKD. The CDR3 covers 17 residues. The CDR3 DNA follows: TGTGCCATCAGTGAGTCAGGAGGGGGGCGTGGGGACAACGTCCTGACTTTC. Protein product: CAISESGGGRGDNVLTF.

This clonotype was detected ten times or more. The chain carries TRBV14 and TRBJ1-3; tentatively, D is TRBD1 (6 bases). Germline assignment: CDR1 SGHDN and CDR2 FVKESK. This CDR3 region has 15 residues. Trimming stripped 4 bases from V and 4 bases from J, with 14 bases between. The CDR3 here is CASSPRWGAGNTIYF. DNA for the CDR3: TGTGCCAGCAGCCCACGGTGGGGGGCCGGAAACACCATATATTTT.

This sequence joins TRBV30 and TRBJ1-6; 9 bases map to TRBD1. There are 15 residues in the CDR3. Germline V gene data show CDR1 as GTSNPN and CDR2 as SVGIG (reference sequence). The J segment lost 9 bases and the V segment lost 3 bases, leaving 9 bases of the junction unmatched. In nucleotides, the CDR3 is TGTGCCTGGAGGGCATCGGACAGGGGAGCTTCACCCCTCCACTTT. This codes for CAWRASDRGASPLHF.

V usage is TRBV6-1 and J usage is TRBJ2-7, with TRBD2 as a possible D gene (6 bases). This CDR3 comprises 13 residues. Trimming pared 4 bases from V and 9 bases from J, leaving 16 bases between. Germline V CDR1 and CDR2: MNHNS, SASEGT. The CDR3 coding sequence is TGTGCCAGCAGTGTGACTAGTGTGTTCGTGCAGTACTTC. Residues: CASSVTSVFVQYF.

The chain recombines TRBV19 with TRBJ2-2, with D unclear. V was cut by 2 bases and J by 6 bases, with 13 bases left in between. Germline-derived CDR1 and CDR2 are LNHDA and SQIVND (reference sequence). CDR3 size: 15 residues. This CDR3 reads CASSIKGIRPGELFF. In DNA, the CDR3 is TGTGCCAGTAGTATAAAGGGAATCCGTCCCGGGGAGCTGTTTTTT.

This clonotype appeared many times. The chain employs TRBV2 and TRBJ1-1; D perhaps matches TRBD1 (6 bases). The CDR3 contains 12 residues. Between the trimmed V and J ends, which lost 7 bases and 5 bases, there was a span of 11 bases. Germline CDR1 is SNHLY and CDR2 is FYNNEI. The CDR3 loop reads CASTPQGTEAFF. CDR3 in DNA: TGTGCCAGCACTCCCCAGGGGACTGAAGCTTTCTTT. Drawing the rest from reference TRBV2 and TRBJ1-1, the complete variable domain is EPEVTQTPSHQVTQMGQEVILRCVPISNHLYFYWYRQILGQKVEFLVSFYNNEISEKSEIFDDQFSVERPDGSNFTLKIRSTKLEDSAMYFCASTPQGTEAFFGQGTRLTVV.

This clonotype was seen many times. The J gene is TRBJ1-4, the V gene TRBV7-9; D is undetermined. V was clipped by 6 bases and J by 7 bases, with 3 bases between them. Germline-derived CDR1 and CDR2 are SEHNR and FQNEAQ (reference sequence). The CDR3 covers 10 residues. CDR3 in amino acids: CASSGEKLFF. Here the CDR3 DNA reads TGTGCCAGCAGTGGTGAAAAACTGTTTTTT.

This clonotype was seen ten or more times. The chain combines TRBV30 with TRBJ1-3; maybe TRBD1 (6 bases). The CDR3 spans 14 residues. The V and J ends lost 3 bases and 4 bases respectively, with 13 bases between them. Germline CDR1 reads GTSNPN; CDR2 reads SVGIG (reference sequence). CDR3 in DNA: TGTGCCTGGAGCCTTAGGGGGATCGGAAACACCATATATTTT. Its protein product is CAWSLRGIGNTIYF.

The chain links TRBV7-6 to TRBJ2-7; no reliable D call. Per germline, CDR1 SGHVS and CDR2 FNYEAQ. Trimming left V 2 bases short and J 5 bases short, with 22 bases between. This CDR3 contains 17 residues. The CDR3 sequence is CASSLCSWAVGPDEQYF. The CDR3 DNA is TGTGCCAGCAGCTTATGCAGTTGGGCGGTAGGGCCCGACGAGCAGTACTTC. Based on the CDR3 plus reference TRBV7-6 and TRBJ2-7, the full variable domain is GAGVSQSPRYKVTKRGQDVALRCDPISGHVSLYWYRQALGQGPEFLTYFNYEAQQDKSGLPNDRFSAERPEGSISTLTIQRTEQRDSAMYRCASSLCSWAVGPDEQYFGPGTRLTVT.

This clonotype appeared many times. CDR3 nucleotide sequence: TGTGCCGTCCTTAGCGGGAGGGCAGATACGCAGTATTTT. It encodes CAVLSGRADTQYF. The V and J genes are TRBV28 and TRBJ2-3; 11 bases fit TRBD2. The CDR3 extends over 13 amino acids. The germline V gene has CDR1 MDHEN and CDR2 SYDVKM. V lost 11 bases, J lost 4 bases, and 5 bases stayed unmatched.

V gene TRBV5-4 combines with J gene TRBJ2-5; TRBD2 agrees at 10 bases. The CDR3 sequence is 15 residues long. The V gene's germline CDR1 is SGHNT and CDR2 YYREEE (reference sequence). The trim removed 4 bases at V and 2 bases at J, leaving 5 bases unmatched. In nucleotides, the CDR3 is TGTGCCAGCAGCCAGACTAGCGGGCTTCAAGAGACCCAGTACTTC. Its protein is CASSQTSGLQETQYF.

This clonotype was counted once. This chain links TRBV6-1 with TRBJ2-7, with a weak D call TRBD1 (5 bases). Germline V CDR1 and CDR2: MNHNS, SASEGT. The CDR3 extends over 14 amino acids. Trimming took off 6 bases at V and 0 bases at J, with 12 bases between the two ends. CDR3 sequence: CASRQVLNSYEQYF. CDR3 bases: TGTGCCAGCAGACAGGTGTTGAACTCCTACGAGCAGTACTTC.

As regards this clonotype: This may be a read error: a much more frequent sequence differs by one nucleotide. The V and J genes are TRBV6-2 or TRBV6-3 and TRBJ1-1, with 8 bases matching TRBD1. CDR3 size: 15 residues. The V gene end was trimmed by 7 bases and the J gene end by 1 base; junction bases not matched to a gene: 8. Germline V lookup: CDR1 MNHEY, CDR2 SVGEGT. The CDR3 nucleotides read TGTGCCAGCATCCCCGGACAGGGAGGGAACACTGAAGCTTTCTTT. This sequence encodes CASIPGQGGNTEAFF.

This clonotype was observed at least ten times. The V and J genes are TRBV10-3 and TRBJ1-3, with D uncertain. The germline CDR1 and CDR2 sequences are ENHRY and SYGVKD. This CDR3 has 13 residues. Trimming shortened V by 6 bases and J by 0 bases, and 6 bases separated the two germline ends. CDR3 loop: CAIRRDSGNTIYF. The DNA for the CDR3 is TGTGCCATCAGAAGGGACTCTGGAAACACCATATATTTT.

This clonotype is medium-sized in the sample. The gene calls are TRBV19 and TRBJ2-7; D remains ambiguous. The CDR3 is made up of 12 amino acids. Germline V gene sequence: CDR1 LNHDA, CDR2 SQIVND (reference sequence). V was shortened by 5 bases and J by 2 bases, with 7 bases between the two germline ends. Here the CDR3 reads CASSPTPYEQYF. The CDR3 nucleotides are TGTGCCAGTAGTCCCACGCCCTACGAGCAGTACTTC.

Note on this clonotype: It differs at one base from a far larger clone, so likely a read error. The V gene is TRBV11-2, the J gene TRBJ2-7, with D perhaps being TRBD1 or TRBD2 (5 bases each). Germline V gene sequence: CDR1 SGHAT, CDR2 FQNNGV. The V end lost 5 bases, the J end lost 7 bases, and 15 bases lay between the germline ends. The CDR3 totals 13 residues. CDR3 nucleotides: TGTGCCAGCAGCAGAGGGGAAGCCATGGAGCAGTACTTC. Its protein product is CASSRGEAMEQYF.